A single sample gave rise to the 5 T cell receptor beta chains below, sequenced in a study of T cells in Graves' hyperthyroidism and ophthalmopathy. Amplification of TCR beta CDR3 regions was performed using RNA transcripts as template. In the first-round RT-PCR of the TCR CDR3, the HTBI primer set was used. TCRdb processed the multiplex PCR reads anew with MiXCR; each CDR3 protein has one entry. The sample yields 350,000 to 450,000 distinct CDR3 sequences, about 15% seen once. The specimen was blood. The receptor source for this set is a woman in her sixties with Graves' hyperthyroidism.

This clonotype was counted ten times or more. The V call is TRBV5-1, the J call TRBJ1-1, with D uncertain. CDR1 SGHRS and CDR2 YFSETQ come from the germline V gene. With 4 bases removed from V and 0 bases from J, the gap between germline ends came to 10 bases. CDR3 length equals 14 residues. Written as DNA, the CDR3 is TGCGCCAGCAGCCCGGTGGGGATGAACACTGAAGCTTTCTTT. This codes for CASSPVGMNTEAFF.

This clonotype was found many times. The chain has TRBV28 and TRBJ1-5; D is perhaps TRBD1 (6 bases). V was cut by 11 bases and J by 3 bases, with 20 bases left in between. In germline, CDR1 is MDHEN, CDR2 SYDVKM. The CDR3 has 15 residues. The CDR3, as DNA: TGTGCCTTAGGCACAGGGAATTCCCTCAATCAGCCCCAGCATTTT. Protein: CALGTGNSLNQPQHF. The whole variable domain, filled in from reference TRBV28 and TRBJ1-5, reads DVKVTQSSRYLVKRTGEKVFLECVQDMDHENMFWYRQDPGLGLRLIYFSYDVKMKEKGDIPEGYSVSREKKERFSLILESASTNQTSMYLCALGTGNSLNQPQHFGDGTRLSIL.

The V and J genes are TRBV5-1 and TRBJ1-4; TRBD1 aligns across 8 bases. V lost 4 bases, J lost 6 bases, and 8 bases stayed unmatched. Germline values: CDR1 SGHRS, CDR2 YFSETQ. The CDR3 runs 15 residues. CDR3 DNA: TGCGCCAGCAGCCACGACAGGGGAACCGATGAAAAACTGTTTTTT. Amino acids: CASSHDRGTDEKLFF.

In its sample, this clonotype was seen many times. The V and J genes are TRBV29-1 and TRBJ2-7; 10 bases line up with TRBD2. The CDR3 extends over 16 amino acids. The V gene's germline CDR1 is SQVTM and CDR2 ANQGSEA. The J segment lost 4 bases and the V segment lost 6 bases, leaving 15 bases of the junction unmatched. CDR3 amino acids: CSVIKGLAGERYEQYF. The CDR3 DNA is TGCAGCGTCATCAAGGGTCTAGCGGGAGAAAGGTACGAGCAGTACTTC.

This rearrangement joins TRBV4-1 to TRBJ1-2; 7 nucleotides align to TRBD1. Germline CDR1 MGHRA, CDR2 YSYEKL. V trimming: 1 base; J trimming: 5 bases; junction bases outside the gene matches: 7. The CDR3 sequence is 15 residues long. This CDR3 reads CASSQALGQRYGYTF. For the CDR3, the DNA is TGCGCCAGCAGCCAAGCTCTGGGACAGAGGTATGGCTACACCTTC.